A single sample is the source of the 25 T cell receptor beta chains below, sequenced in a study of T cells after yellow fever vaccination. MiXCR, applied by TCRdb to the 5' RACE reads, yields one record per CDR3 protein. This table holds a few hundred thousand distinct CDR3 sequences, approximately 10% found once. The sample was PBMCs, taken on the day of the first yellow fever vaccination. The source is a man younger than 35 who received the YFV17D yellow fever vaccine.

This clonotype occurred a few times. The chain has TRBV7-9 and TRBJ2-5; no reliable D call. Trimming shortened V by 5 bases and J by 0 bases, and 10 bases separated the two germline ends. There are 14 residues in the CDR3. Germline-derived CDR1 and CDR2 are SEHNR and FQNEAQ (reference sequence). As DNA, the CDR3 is TGTGCCAGCAGCCCTAAGAGGTACCAAGAGACCCAGTACTTC. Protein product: CASSPKRYQETQYF.

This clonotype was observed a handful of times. In DNA, the CDR3 is TGCGCCAGCAGCGTAACCGGGACAGATAATTCACCCCTCCACTTT. Translation gives CASSVTGTDNSPLHF. The J gene is TRBJ1-6, the V gene TRBV5-1; 7 positions match TRBD1. In germline, CDR1 is SGHRS, CDR2 YFSETQ. V lost 4 bases to trimming and J lost 5 bases; unmatched junction nucleotides: 6. The CDR3 runs to 15 residues.

The CDR3 spells CAISYGSGTANTEAFF. CDR3 in DNA: TGTGCCATCAGTTACGGTTCCGGGACGGCGAACACTGAAGCTTTCTTT. The V call is TRBV10-3, the J call TRBJ1-1; D is perhaps TRBD1 (5 bases). Germline V gene data show CDR1 as ENHRY and CDR2 as SYGVKD. The V gene lost 5 bases and the J gene lost 1 base, with 17 bases spanning the gap. The CDR3 has 16 residues.

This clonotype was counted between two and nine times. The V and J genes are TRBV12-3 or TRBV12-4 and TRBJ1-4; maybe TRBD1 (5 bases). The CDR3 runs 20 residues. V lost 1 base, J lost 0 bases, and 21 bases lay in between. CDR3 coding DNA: TGTGCCAGCAGTTTAGGACTCCTCGGGGGGAACTTAGCAACTAATGAAAAACTGTTTTTT. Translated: CASSLGLLGGNLATNEKLFF.

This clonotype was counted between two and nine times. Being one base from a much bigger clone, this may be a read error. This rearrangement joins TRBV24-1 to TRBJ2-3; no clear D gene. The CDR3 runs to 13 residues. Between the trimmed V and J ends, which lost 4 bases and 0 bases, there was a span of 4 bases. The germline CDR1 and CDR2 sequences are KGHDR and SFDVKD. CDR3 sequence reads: CATSEGSTDTQYF. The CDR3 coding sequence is TGTGCCACCAGTGAGGGGAGCACAGATACGCAGTATTTT.

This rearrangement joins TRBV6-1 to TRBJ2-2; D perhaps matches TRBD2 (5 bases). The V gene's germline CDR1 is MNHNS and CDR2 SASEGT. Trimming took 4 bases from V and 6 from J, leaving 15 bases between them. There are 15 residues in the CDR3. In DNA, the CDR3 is TGTGCCAGCAGTGTCCTCCCCACCGGGGCCGGGGAGCTGTTTTTT. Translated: CASSVLPTGAGELFF.

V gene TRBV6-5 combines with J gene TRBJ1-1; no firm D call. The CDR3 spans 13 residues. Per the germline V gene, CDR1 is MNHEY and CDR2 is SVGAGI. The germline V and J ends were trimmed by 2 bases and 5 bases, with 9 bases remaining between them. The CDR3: CASSYRPETEAFF. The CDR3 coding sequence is TGTGCCAGCAGTTACCGTCCGGAGACTGAAGCTTTCTTT.

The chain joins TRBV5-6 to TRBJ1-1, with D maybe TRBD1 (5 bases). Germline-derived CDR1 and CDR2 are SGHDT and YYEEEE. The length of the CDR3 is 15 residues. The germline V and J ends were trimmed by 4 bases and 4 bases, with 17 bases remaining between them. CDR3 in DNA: TGTGCCAGCAGCCCTGCCATGGGGGGTCGCACTGAAGCTTTCTTT. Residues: CASSPAMGGRTEAFF.

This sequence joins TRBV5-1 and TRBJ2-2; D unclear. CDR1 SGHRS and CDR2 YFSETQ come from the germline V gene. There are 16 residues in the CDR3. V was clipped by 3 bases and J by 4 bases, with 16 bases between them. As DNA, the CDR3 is TGCGCCAGCAGCTCAGACAAGGCCATCCGCACCGGGGAGCTGTTTTTT. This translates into CASSSDKAIRTGELFF.

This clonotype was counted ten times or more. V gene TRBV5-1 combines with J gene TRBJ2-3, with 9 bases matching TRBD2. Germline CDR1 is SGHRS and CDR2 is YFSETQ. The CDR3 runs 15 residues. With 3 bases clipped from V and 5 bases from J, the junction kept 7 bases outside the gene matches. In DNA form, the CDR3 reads TGCGCCAGCAGCTCAACGGGACTAGCTCTAGATACGCAGTATTTT. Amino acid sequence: CASSSTGLALDTQYF.

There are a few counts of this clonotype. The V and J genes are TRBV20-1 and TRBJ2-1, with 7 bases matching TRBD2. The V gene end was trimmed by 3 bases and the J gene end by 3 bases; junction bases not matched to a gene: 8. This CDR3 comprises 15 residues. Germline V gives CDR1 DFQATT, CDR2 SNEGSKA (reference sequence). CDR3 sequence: CSASHPSGGYNEQFF. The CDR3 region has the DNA TGCAGTGCTAGTCACCCTAGCGGCGGCTACAATGAGCAGTTCTTC.

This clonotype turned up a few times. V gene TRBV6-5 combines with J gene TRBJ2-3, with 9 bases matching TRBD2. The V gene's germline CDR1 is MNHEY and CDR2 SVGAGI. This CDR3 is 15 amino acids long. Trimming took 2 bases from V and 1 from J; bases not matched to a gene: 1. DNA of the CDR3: TGTGCCAGCAGTTACGGCGGGGGGGGCACAGATACGCAGTATTTT. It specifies CASSYGGGGTDTQYF.

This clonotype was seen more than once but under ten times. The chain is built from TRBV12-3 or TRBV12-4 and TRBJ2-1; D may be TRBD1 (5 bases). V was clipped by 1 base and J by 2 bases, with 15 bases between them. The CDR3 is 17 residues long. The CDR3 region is CASSLGQSKGAYNEQFF. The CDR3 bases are TGTGCCAGCAGTTTAGGTCAATCAAAAGGGGCCTACAATGAGCAGTTCTTC.

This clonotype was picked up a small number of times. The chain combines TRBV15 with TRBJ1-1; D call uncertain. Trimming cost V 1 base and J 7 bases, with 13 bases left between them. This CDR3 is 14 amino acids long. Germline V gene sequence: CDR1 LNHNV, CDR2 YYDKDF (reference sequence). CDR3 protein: CATSRAQAMGEAFF. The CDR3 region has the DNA TGTGCCACCAGCAGAGCCCAGGCAATGGGTGAAGCTTTCTTT.

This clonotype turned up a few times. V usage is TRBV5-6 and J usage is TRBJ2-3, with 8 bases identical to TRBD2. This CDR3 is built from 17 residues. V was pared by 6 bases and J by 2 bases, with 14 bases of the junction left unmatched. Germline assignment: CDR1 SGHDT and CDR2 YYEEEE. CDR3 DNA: TGTGCCAGCAAGCAGGGTAGCGGGGCCTTTTCCACAGATACGCAGTATTTT. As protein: CASKQGSGAFSTDTQYF.

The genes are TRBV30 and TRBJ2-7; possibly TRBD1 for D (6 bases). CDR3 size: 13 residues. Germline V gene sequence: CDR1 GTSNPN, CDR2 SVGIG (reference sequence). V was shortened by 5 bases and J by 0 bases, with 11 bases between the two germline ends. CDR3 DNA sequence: TGTGCCTGGTCCCGGGACACCTCCTACGAGCAGTACTTC. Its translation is CAWSRDTSYEQYF.

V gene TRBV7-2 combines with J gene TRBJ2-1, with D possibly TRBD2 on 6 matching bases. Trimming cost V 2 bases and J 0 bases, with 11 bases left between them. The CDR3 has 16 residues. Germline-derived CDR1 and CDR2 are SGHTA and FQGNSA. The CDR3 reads CASSLQRAISYNEQFF. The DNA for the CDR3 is TGTGCCAGCAGCTTACAGCGGGCGATCTCCTACAATGAGCAGTTCTTC.

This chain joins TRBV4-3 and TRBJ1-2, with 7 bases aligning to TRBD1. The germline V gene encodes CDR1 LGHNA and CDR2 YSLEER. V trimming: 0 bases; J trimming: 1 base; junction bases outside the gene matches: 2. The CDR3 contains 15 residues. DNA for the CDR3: TGCGCCAGCAGCCAAGAAGACAGGGATAACTATGGCTACACCTTC. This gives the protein CASSQEDRDNYGYTF.

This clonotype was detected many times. CDR3 protein: CASRSAISQFF. In DNA, the CDR3 is TGTGCCAGCAGGAGCGCCATCTCCCAGTTCTTC. The chain carries TRBV12-3 or TRBV12-4 and TRBJ2-1, with unresolved D. Trimming stripped 6 bases from V and 13 bases from J, with 13 bases between. The CDR3 consists of 11 residues.

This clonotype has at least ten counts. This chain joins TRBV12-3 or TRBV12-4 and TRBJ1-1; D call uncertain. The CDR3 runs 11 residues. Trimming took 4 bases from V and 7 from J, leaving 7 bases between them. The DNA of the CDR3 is TGTGCCAGCAGTTCGGTAGGTGAAGCTTTCTTT. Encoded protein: CASSSVGEAFF.

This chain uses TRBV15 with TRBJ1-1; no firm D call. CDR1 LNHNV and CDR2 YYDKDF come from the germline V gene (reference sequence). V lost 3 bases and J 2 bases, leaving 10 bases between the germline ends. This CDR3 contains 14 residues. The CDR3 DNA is TGTGCCACCAGCAGGAAGGGAGCTAACACTGAAGCTTTCTTT. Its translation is CATSRKGANTEAFF.

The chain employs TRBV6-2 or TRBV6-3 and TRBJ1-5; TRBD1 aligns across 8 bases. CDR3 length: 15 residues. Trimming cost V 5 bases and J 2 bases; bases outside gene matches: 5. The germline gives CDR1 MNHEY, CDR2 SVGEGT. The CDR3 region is CASSELTGGNQPQHF. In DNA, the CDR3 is TGTGCCAGCAGTGAGCTGACAGGGGGCAATCAGCCCCAGCATTTT.

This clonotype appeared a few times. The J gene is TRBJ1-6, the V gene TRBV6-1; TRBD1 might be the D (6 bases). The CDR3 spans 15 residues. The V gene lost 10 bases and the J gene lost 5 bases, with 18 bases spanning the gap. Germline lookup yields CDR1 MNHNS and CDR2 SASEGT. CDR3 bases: TGTGCCACGAGGGGGTCGTCGGGGAATAATTCACCCCTCCACTTT. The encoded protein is CATRGSSGNNSPLHF.

CDR3 nucleotide sequence: TGCGCCAGCAGCCAGGGACTTTCCTCTGGAAACACCATATATTTT. Its translation: CASSQGLSSGNTIYF. The V call is TRBV5-1, the J call TRBJ1-3, with D perhaps TRBD1 (5 bases). Germline CDR1 is SGHRS and CDR2 is YFSETQ. CDR3 length equals 15 residues. V lost 4 bases, J lost 0 bases, and 11 bases lay in between.

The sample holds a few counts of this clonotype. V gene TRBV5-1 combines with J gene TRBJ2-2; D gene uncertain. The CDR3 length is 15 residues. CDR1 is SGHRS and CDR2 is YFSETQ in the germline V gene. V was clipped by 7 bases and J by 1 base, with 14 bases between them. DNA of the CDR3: TGCGCCAGCTCACCGGGCAGGAGGAACACCGGGGAGCTGTTTTTT. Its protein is CASSPGRRNTGELFF.